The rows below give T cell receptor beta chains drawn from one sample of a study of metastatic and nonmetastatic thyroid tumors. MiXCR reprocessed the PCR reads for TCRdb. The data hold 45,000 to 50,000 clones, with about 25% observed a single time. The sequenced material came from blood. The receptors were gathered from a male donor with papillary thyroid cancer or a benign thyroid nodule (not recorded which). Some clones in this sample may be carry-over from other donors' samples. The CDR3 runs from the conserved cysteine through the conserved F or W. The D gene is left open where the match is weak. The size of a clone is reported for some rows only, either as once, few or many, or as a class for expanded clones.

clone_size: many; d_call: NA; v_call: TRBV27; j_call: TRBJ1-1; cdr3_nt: TGTGCCAGCAGTTTAGGAGGGGCCGGTGAAGCTTTCTTT; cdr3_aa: CASSLGGAGEAFF
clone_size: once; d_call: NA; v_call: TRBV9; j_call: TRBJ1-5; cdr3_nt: TGTGCCAGCAGCGCCATGGGGGACGGCTTCAATCAGCCCCAGCATTTT; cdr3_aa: CASSAMGDGFNQPQHF
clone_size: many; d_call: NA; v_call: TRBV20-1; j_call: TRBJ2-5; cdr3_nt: TGCAGTGCTATGGACACGCAAGAGACCCAGTACTTC; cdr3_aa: CSAMDTQETQYF
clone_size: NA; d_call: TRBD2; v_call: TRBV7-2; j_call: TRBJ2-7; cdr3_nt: TGTGTCAGCAGCTTATACCCCCGACAGGGGACTAGCGGGAGGATTTACGAGCAGTACTTC; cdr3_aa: CVSSLYPRQGTSGRIYEQYF
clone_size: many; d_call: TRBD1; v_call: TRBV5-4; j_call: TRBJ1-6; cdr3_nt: TGTGCCAGCAGCTATACGGGACAGGGTTTCGGTTCACCCCTCCACTTT; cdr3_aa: CASSYTGQGFGSPLHF
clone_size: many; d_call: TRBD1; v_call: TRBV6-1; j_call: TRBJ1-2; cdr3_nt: TGTGCCAGCAGTTGGACAGGGGGAGGCTACACCTTC; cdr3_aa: CASSWTGGGYTF
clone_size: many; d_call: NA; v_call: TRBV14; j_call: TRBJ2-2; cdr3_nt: TGTGCCAGCAGTCATCTAAGACACACCGGGGAGCTGTTTTTT; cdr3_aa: CASSHLRHTGELFF
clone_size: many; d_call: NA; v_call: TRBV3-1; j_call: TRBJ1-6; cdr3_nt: TGTGCCAGCAGCGCGCTTTCATATAATTCACCCCTCCACTTT; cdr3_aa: CASSALSYNSPLHF
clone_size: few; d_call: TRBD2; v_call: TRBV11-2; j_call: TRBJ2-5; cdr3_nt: TGTGCCAGCAGCCCGCGTCGTGGTTTGGGGGGGGAGACCCAGTACTTC; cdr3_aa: CASSPRRGLGGETQYF
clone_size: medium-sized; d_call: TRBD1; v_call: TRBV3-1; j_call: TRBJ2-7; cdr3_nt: TGTGCCAGCAGCCCGGACAGGGGGCTTTACGAGCAGTACTTC; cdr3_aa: CASSPDRGLYEQYF
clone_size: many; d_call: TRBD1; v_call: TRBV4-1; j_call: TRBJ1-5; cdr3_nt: TGCGCCAGCAGCCACGAGACGACAGGGTTCGGCAATCAGCCCCAGCATTTT; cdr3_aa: CASSHETTGFGNQPQHF
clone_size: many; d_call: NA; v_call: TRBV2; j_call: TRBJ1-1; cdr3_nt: TGTGCCAGCAGCCTTCTTGACACGAGCACTGAAGCTTTCTTT; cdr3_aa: CASSLLDTSTEAFF
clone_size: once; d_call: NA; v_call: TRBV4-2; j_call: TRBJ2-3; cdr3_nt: TGTGCCAACAGCCAGCCCGAGACTAGCACAGATACGCAGTATTTT; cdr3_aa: CANSQPETSTDTQYF
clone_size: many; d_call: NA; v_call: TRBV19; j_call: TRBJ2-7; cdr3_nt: TGTGCCAGTAGGGAGAGAGAAGCGGCCTTCTACGAGCAGTACTTC; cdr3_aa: CASREREAAFYEQYF
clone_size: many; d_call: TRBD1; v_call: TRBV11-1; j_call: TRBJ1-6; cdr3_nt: TGTGCCAGCAGCTCCATCCCCGGGACAGGAACCGATAATTCACTCCTCCACTTT; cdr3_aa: CASSSIPGTGTDNSLLHF
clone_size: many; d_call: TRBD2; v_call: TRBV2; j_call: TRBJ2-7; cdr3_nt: TGTGCCAGCAGTGATTCCAGCGGGAGTTACGAGCAGTACTTC; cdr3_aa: CASSDSSGSYEQYF
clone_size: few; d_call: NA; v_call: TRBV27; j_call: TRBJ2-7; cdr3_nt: TGTGCCAGCAGTTTTATGCGGGCTAACTCCTACGAGCAGTACTTC; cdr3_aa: CASSFMRANSYEQYF
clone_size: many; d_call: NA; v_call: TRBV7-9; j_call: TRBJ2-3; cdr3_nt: TGTGCCAGCAGGGGACCGCCCATGACAGATACGCAGTATTTT; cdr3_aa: CASRGPPMTDTQYF
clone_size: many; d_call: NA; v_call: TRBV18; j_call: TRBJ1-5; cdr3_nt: TGTGCCAGCTCACCAGATACGCAGATATATAGCAATCAGCCCCAGCATTTT; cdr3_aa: CASSPDTQIYSNQPQHF
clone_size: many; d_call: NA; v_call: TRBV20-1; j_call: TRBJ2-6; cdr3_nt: TGCAGTGCCCTAGGATCTGGGGCCAACGTCCTGACTTTC; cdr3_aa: CSALGSGANVLTF
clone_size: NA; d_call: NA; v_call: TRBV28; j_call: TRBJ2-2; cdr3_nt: TGTGCCAGCAGTTTGTATTTTTTGACAAAGAACACCGGGGAGCTGTTTTTT; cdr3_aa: CASSLYFLTKNTGELFF
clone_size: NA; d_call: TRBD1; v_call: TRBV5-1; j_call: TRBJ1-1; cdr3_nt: TGCGCCAGCAGCCCGGGACAGGGAACCCCCACTGAAGCTTTCTTT; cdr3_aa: CASSPGQGTPTEAFF
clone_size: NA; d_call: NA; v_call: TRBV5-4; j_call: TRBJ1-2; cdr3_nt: TGTGCCAGCAGCTCCGGGACCGCACAAAACTATGGCTACACCTTC; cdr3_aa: CASSSGTAQNYGYTF
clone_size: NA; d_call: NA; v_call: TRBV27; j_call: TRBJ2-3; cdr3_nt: TGTGCCAGTCATTACACAGATACGCAGTATTTT; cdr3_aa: CASHYTDTQYF
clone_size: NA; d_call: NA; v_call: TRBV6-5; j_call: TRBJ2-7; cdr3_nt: TGTGCCAGCAGTTACGGGGGTGAATTCTACGAGCAGTACTTC; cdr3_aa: CASSYGGEFYEQYF
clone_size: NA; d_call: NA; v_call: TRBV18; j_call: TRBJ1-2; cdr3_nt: TGTGCCAGCTCACCACCGGGTGAACCTCAAAACTATGGCTACACCTTC; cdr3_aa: CASSPPGEPQNYGYTF
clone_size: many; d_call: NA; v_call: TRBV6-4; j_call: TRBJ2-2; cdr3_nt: TGTGCCAGCAGTGACTCGATGGTGGGGAACACCGGGGAGCTGTTTTTT; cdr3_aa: CASSDSMVGNTGELFF
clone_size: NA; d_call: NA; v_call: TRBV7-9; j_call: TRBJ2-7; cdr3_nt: TGTGCCAGCAGCTTCGGGGGTACCTCCTACGAGCAGTACTTC; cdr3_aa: CASSFGGTSYEQYF
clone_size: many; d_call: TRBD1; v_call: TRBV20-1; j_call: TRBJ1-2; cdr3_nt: TGCAGTGCTAGAGCGCCCTCGGGACAGGGGAACTATGGCTACACCTTC; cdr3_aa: CSARAPSGQGNYGYTF
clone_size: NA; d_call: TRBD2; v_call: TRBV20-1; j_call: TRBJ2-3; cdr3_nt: TGCAGTGCTAGAGACGGGACTAGCGGGATAGATACGCAGTATTTT; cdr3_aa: CSARDGTSGIDTQYF
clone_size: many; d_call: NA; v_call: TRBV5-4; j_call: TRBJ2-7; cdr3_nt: TGTGCCAGCAGCCTCCCCCCCGGGGGCGGGTCCTACGAGCAGTACTTC; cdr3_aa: CASSLPPGGGSYEQYF
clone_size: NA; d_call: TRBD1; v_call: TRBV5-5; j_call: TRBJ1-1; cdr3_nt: TGTGCCAGCAGCTTGGACCCAGGGGGTGAGAACACTCAAGCTTTCTTT; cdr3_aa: CASSLDPGGENTQAFF
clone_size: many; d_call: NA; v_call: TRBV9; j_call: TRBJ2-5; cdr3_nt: TGTGCCAGCAGCGTACTAGCCGGGACCCAGTACTTC; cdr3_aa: CASSVLAGTQYF
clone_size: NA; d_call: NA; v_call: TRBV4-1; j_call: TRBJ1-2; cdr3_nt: TGCGCCAGCAGCCAAGATCGACGGGCCGACTATGGCTACACCTTC; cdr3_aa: CASSQDRRADYGYTF
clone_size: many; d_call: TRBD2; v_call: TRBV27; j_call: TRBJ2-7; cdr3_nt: TGTGCCAGCAGACGGGGCGGGGGATTCTACGAGCAGTACTTC; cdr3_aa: CASRRGGGFYEQYF
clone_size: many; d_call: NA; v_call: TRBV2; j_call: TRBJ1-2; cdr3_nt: TGTGCCGGCACTAGGCAAGTCGGCAAGTATGGCTACACCTTC; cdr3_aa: CAGTRQVGKYGYTF
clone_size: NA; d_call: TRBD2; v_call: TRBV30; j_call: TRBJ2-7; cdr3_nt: TGTGCCTGGAGTGGACTAGCGGGACCCTCGGAGCAGTACTTC; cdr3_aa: CAWSGLAGPSEQYF
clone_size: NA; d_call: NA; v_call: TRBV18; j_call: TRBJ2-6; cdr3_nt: TGTGCCAGCTCACCGCTAGGGACCTCTGGGGCCAACGTCCTGACTTTC; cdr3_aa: CASSPLGTSGANVLTF
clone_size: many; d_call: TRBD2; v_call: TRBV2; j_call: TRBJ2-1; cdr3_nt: TGTGCCAGCTGTGCGGGAGGTCTCTACAATGAGCAGTTCTTC; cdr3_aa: CASCAGGLYNEQFF
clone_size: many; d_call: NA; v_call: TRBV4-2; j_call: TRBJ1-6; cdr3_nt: TGTGCCAGCGGAAAGGGTGGGTCACCCCTCCACTTT; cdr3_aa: CASGKGGSPLHF
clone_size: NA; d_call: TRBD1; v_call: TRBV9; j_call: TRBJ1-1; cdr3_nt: TGTGCCAGCAGCGATCAGGGGGGCACTGAAGCTTTCTTT; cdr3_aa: CASSDQGGTEAFF
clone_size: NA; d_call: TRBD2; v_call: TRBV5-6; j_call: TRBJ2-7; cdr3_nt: TGTGCCAGCAGCTTGGGGCCTAGCGGAGAATACGAGCAGTACTTC; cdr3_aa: CASSLGPSGEYEQYF
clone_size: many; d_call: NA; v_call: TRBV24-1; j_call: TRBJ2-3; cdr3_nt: TGTGCCACCAGTGAGGCAGGGATCCATTGGGCAGATACGCAGTATTTT; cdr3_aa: CATSEAGIHWADTQYF
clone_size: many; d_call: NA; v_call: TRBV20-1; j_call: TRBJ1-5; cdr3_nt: TGCAGTGCTAGGCCCGGAGGGGGGGGGAATCAGCCCCAGCATTTT; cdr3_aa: CSARPGGGGNQPQHF
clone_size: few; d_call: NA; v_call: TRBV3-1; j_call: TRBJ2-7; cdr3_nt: TGTGCCAGCAGCCTAGAGGGACGTCAGTACTTC; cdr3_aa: CASSLEGRQYF
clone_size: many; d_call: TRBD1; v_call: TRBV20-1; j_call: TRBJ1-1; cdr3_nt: TGCAGTGCTGGACAGGGGGACACTGAAGCTTTCTTT; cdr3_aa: CSAGQGDTEAFF
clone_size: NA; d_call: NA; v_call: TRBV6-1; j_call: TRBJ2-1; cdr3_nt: TGTGCCAGCAGTGAAAAGTGGGATGAGCAGTTCTTC; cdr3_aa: CASSEKWDEQFF
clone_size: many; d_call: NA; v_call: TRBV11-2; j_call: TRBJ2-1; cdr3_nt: TGTGCCAGCAGCTTAGAAGGTAGCCGGGAGCAGTTCTTC; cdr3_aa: CASSLEGSREQFF
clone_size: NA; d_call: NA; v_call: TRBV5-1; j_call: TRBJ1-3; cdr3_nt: TGCGCCAGCAGCCTGGTGACCTCTGTAAACACCATATATTTT; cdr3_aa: CASSLVTSVNTIYF
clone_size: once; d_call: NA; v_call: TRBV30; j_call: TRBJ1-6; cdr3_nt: TGTGCCTGGGGGGGGGAATCACCCCTCCACTTT; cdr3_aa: CAWGGESPLHF